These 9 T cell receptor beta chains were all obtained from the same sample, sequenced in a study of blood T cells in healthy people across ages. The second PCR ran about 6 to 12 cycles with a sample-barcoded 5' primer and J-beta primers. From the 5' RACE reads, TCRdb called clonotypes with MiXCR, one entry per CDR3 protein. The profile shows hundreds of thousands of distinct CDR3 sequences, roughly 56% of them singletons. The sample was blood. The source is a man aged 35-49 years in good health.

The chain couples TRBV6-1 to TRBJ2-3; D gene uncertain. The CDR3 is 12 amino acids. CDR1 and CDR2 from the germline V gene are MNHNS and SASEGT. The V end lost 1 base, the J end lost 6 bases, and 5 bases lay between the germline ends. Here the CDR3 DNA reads TGTGCCAGCAGTGAAGATCGGGATACGCAGTATTTT. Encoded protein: CASSEDRDTQYF.

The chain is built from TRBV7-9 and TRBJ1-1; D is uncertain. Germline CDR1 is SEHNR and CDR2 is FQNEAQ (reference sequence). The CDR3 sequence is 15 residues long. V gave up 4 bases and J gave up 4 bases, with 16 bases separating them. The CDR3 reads CASSSLNADVTEAFF. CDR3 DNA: TGTGCCAGCAGCTCACTAAATGCGGACGTCACTGAAGCTTTCTTT.

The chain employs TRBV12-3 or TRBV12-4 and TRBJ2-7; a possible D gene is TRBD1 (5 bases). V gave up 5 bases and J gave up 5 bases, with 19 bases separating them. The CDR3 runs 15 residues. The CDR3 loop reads CASSTTWGGRNEQYF. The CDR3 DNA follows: TGTGCCAGCAGTACCACGTGGGGCGGTAGAAACGAGCAGTACTTC.

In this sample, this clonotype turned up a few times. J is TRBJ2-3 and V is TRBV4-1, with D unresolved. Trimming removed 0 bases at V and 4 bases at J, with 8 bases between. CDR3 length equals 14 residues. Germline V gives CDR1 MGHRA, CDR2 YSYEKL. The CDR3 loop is CASSQDGSPDTQYF. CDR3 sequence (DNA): TGCGCCAGCAGCCAAGACGGGTCGCCAGATACGCAGTATTTT.

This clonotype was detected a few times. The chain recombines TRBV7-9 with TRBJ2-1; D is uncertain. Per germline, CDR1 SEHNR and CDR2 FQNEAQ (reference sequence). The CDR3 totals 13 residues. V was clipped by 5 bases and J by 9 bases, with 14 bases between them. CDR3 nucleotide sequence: TGTGCCAGCAGCGAGGACCCAGGTGGTGAGCAGTTCTTC. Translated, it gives CASSEDPGGEQFF.

The CDR3 region has the DNA TGTGCCAGCAGTTTCGCTGGGACAGGCGGCTATGGCTACACCTTC. Protein sequence: CASSFAGTGGYGYTF. The gene calls are TRBV6-5 and TRBJ1-2; 8 nucleotides line up with TRBD1. Per germline, CDR1 MNHEY and CDR2 SVGAGI. The length of the CDR3 is 15 residues. V shed 4 bases and J 4 bases; nucleotides not matched to a gene: 8.

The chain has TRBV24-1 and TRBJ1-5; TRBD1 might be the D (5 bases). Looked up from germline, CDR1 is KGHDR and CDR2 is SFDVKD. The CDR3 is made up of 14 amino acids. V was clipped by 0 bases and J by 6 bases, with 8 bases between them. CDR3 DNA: TGTGCCACCAGTGATTTGGGGGGAGGTCAGCCCCAGCATTTT. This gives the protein CATSDLGGGQPQHF.

CDR3 region: CATGGVETQYF. CDR3 in DNA: TGTGCCACCGGGGGGGTAGAGACCCAGTACTTC. The chain combines TRBV7-8 with TRBJ2-5, with TRBD2 identical over 8 bases. The CDR3 runs to 11 residues. Germline V gene data show CDR1 as SGHVS and CDR2 as FQNEAQ. Germline trimming cut 10 bases from V and 4 bases from J; bases unmatched to any gene: 2.

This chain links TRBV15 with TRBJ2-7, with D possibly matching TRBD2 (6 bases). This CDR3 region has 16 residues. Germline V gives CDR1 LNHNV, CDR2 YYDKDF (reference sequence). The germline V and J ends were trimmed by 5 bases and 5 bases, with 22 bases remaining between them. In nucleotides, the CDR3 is TGTGCCACCAGCCCAGCGGGTGAGTGGGTCTTAAACGAGCAGTACTTC. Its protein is CATSPAGEWVLNEQYF.